The 10 T cell receptor beta chains presented below share a single source sample, sequenced in a study of shared clonotypes between healthy human individuals. TCRdb keeps only in-frame clones here, not all; method: immunoSEQ multiplex PCR. The data contain 1,500,000 or so clones, about 98.5% of them singletons. Sequencing was performed on naive CD4+ T cells sorted from blood. Subset indicated: CD45RA+ positively selected. Receptor source: a man younger than 40 in good health.

The CDR3 DNA is TGTGCCAGCGGACTAGCGAGTATAGAGCAGTTCTTC. It specifies CASGLASIEQFF. V and J are TRBV7-3 and TRBJ2-1, with 9 nucleotides matching TRBD2. The ends lost 8 bases at V and 10 bases at J; junction bases unmatched: 6. The CDR3 covers 12 residues. The V gene's germline CDR1 is SGHTA and CDR2 FQGTGA.

This clone has a single count. The V call is TRBV10-3, the J call TRBJ2-1; D is unclear. Germline V gene lookup returns CDR1 ENHRY and CDR2 SYGVKD. This CDR3 is 11 amino acids long. V lost 7 bases and J lost 5, with 6 bases in between. The CDR3 bases are TGTGCCATCATGGAAGACAATGAGCAGTTCTTC. Residues: CAIMEDNEQFF.

The J gene is TRBJ2-2, the V gene TRBV6-5, with TRBD1 identical over 9 bases. Germline V gene sequence: CDR1 MNHEY, CDR2 SVGAGI. V lost 9 bases and J lost 6; bases outside the gene matches: 5. The CDR3 covers 13 residues. CDR3 nucleotide sequence: TGTGCCAGTAGGGACAGGGTGGCCGGGGAGCTGTTTTTT. This encodes CASRDRVAGELFF.

The J gene is TRBJ1-1, the V gene TRBV18; possibly TRBD1 for D (6 bases). Trimming shortened V by 5 bases and J by 3 bases, and 10 bases separated the two germline ends. The CDR3 length is 13 residues. Germline V lookup: CDR1 KGHSH, CDR2 LQKENI. The CDR3 loop reads CASSRDRHTEAFF. CDR3 nucleotide sequence: TGTGCCAGCTCAAGAGACAGGCACACTGAAGCTTTCTTT.

This clone was found once. The V call is TRBV13, the J call TRBJ2-7, with a weak D call TRBD2 (7 bases). Germline V gene lookup returns CDR1 PRHDT and CDR2 FYEKMQ (reference sequence). V was trimmed by 0 bases and J by 3 bases, leaving 12 bases between them. The length of the CDR3 is 15 residues. The CDR3 DNA follows: TGTGCCAGCAGCTTAGGCAGGAGGGGGGGCTACGAGCAGTACTTC. Amino acid sequence: CASSLGRRGGYEQYF.

The chain couples TRBV7-9 to TRBJ2-1; 12 positions agree with TRBD2. The CDR3 length is 15 residues. The junction had 7 bases not matched to a gene; V was cut back by 5 bases and J by 8 bases. Per germline, CDR1 SEHNR and CDR2 FQNEAQ (reference sequence). The CDR3 sequence: CASSRLAGASDEQFF. CDR3 in DNA: TGTGCCAGCAGCCGACTAGCGGGAGCTTCGGATGAGCAGTTCTTC. Looking up the rest from reference TRBV7-9 and TRBJ2-1 gives the full variable domain: DTGVSQNPRHKITKRGQNVTFRCDPISEHNRLYWYRQTLGQGPEFLTYFQNEAQLEKSRLLSDRFSAERPKGSFSTLEIQRTEQGDSAMYLCASSRLAGASDEQFFGPGTRLTVL.

The chain employs TRBV19 and TRBJ2-7; D might be TRBD1 (5 bases). V was pared by 0 bases and J by 2 bases, with 8 bases between. CDR1 and CDR2 from the germline V gene are LNHDA and SQIVND (reference sequence). This CDR3 has 14 residues. The CDR3 sequence: CASSIDGATYEQYF. In DNA, the CDR3 is TGTGCCAGTAGTATAGATGGGGCTACCTACGAGCAGTACTTC. The full variable domain, with the rest looked up from reference TRBV19 and TRBJ2-7, is DGGITQSPKYLFRKEGQNVTLSCEQNLNHDAMYWYRQDPGQGLRLIYYSQIVNDFQKGDIAEGYSVSREKKESFPLTVTSAQKNPTAFYLCASSIDGATYEQYFGPGTRLTVT.

This chain uses TRBV28 with TRBJ2-2; D is uncertain. The length of the CDR3 is 14 residues. The germline V gene has CDR1 MDHEN and CDR2 SYDVKM. V lost 4 bases to trimming and J lost 7 bases, with 13 bases between them. This chain's CDR3 is CASSYRTRSGELFF. CDR3 DNA sequence: TGTGCCAGCAGTTACCGCACCCGGAGCGGGGAGCTGTTTTTT.

The J gene is TRBJ1-2, the V gene TRBV7-3, with D tentatively TRBD1 (5 bases). CDR1 is SGHTA, CDR2 FQGTGA, per germline. The CDR3 contains 12 residues. The V end lost 2 bases, the J end lost 7 bases, and 8 bases lay between the germline ends. The CDR3 region is CASSLQGGGYTF. DNA of the CDR3: TGTGCCAGCAGCTTACAGGGAGGTGGCTACACCTTC. Drawing the rest from reference TRBV7-3 and TRBJ1-2, the complete variable domain is GAGVSQTPSNKVTEKGKYVELRCDPISGHTALYWYRQSLGQGPEFLIYFQGTGAADDSGLPNDRFFAVRPEGSVSTLKIQRTERGDSAVYLCASSLQGGGYTFGSGTRLTVV.

The chain combines TRBV5-1 with TRBJ2-6; 7 positions match TRBD1. V lost 0 bases and J lost 1; bases outside the gene matches: 10. CDR3 length equals 19 residues. Germline loops: CDR1 SGHRS, CDR2 YFSETQ. Written as DNA, the CDR3 is TGCGCCAGCAGCTTGGTAGCCCGGGACAGTTTTTCTGGGGCCAACGTCCTGACTTTC. Its translation is CASSLVARDSFSGANVLTF.